This TCR beta chain is drawn from a study of vaccination and CD4 T cells after COVID-19. Study context: Post-COVID samples had a sampling time that fell a median approximately 93 days after diagnosis (range 35 to 161).

Researchers used the Oncomine TCR Beta short-read assay to sequence DNA from cultured CD4+ T cells. MiXCR, applied by TCRdb to the PCR reads, yields one record per CDR3 protein. Among about 26,000 distinct CDR3 sequences listed, around 65% were seen once. About this clonotype: The antigen is not known.

Treatment meaning: roughly 10-day PBMC culture with coronavirus spike peptide pools or control peptides (ViraFEST assay). This TCR came from a human donor who had recovered from COVID-19. Sequencing was carried out using CD4+ T cells from blood, cultured in vitro.

CDR3 sequence (DNA): TGTGCCATCGGTAACAGGGAGGTGAACACTGAAGCTTTCTTT. Translation: CAIGNREVNTEAFF. This rearrangement joins TRBV10-3 to TRBJ1-1; a weak D match, TRBD1 (6 bases). The germline V and J ends were trimmed by 8 bases and 0 bases, with 13 bases remaining between them. Germline loops: CDR1 ENHRY, CDR2 SYGVKD. The CDR3 is 14 amino acids.